This T cell receptor beta chain was obtained from a study of high-grade serous ovarian cancer treatment subgroups. The tumor samples were collected prior to definitive surgery or chemotherapy. Profiled with immunoSEQ multiplex PCR; TCRdb holds only in-frame clones, not every one. Of thousands of clones listed, 62% are singletons. The CDR3 covers 12 residues. Germline lookup yields CDR1 MNHEY and CDR2 SMNVEV (reference sequence). V gave up 7 bases and J gave up 2 bases, with 6 bases separating them. The TCR comes from a human donor with high-grade serous ovarian cancer. The rearrangement joins TRBV27 to TRBJ2-1; a possible D gene is TRBD2 (5 bases). Sequencing was performed on tumor tissue. The CDR3 bases are TGTGCCAGCACCGGGACCTACAATGAGCAGTTCTTC. Its translation is CASTGTYNEQFF.